A single sample gave rise to the 10 T cell receptor beta chains below, sequenced in a study of identical twins (dated by TCRdb to the mid-2010s). To prepare the library, 5' RACE was applied. Sequencing instrument: Illumina HiSeq 2000. TCRdb reprocessed the public reads (quality trimming at Q25 with fastp, clone calling with MiXCR) and kept in-frame beta chains. Each entry is one CDR3 protein sequence, shown with its most common DNA and genes. The sample includes 1.5 million to 2 million distinct CDR3 sequences, with more than 30% observed a single time. The ten largest account for roughly 0.3% of the sample. Sequenced material: cord blood. These receptors originate from a newborn girl in good health.

This clonotype was seen a handful of times. The rearrangement uses TRBV5-1 and TRBJ2-3; D may be TRBD1 or TRBD2 (5 bases each). The CDR3 is 15 amino acids. Germline V gene data show CDR1 as SGHRS and CDR2 as YFSETQ. V dropped 3 bases and J dropped 1 base, with 12 bases sitting between them. Here the CDR3 DNA reads TGCGCCAGCAGCTCGGGACGGAGTGGCACAGATACGCAGTATTTT. This sequence encodes CASSSGRSGTDTQYF.

V usage is TRBV20-1 and J usage is TRBJ2-5, with 10 bases lining up with TRBD2. CDR1 is DFQATT and CDR2 is SNEGSKA in the germline V gene (reference sequence). The CDR3 spans 16 residues. V dropped 6 bases and J dropped 0; count of bases not matched to a gene: 10. The CDR3 reads CSAEGLAPKNQETQYF. The CDR3 DNA reads as TGCAGTGCCGAGGGACTAGCGCCGAAGAACCAAGAGACCCAGTACTTC.

This clonotype was seen more than once but under ten times. The gene calls are TRBV3-1 and TRBJ1-1; D is perhaps TRBD1 (5 bases). The CDR3 contains 12 residues. Trimming pared 4 bases from V and 6 bases from J, leaving 9 bases between. Germline V gene lookup returns CDR1 LGHDT and CDR2 YNNKEL (reference sequence). CDR3 sequence (DNA): TGTGCCAGCAGCCGTCAGGGCTCTGAAGCTTTCTTT. Protein: CASSRQGSEAFF.

Here the CDR3 reads CSADGTGSQPQHF. DNA of the CDR3: TGCAGTGCCGATGGGACAGGGTCTCAGCCCCAGCATTTT. The V call is TRBV20-1, the J call TRBJ1-5; TRBD1 matches 9 bases. The CDR3 runs 13 residues. Trimming took 6 bases from V and 6 from J; bases not matched to a gene: 6. Germline CDR1 is DFQATT and CDR2 is SNEGSKA (reference sequence).

Only a few counts were recorded for this clonotype. This rearrangement joins TRBV5-6 to TRBJ1-2; D gene uncertain. This CDR3 region has 11 residues. Per the germline V gene, CDR1 is SGHDT and CDR2 is YYEEEE. Deletions cut 1 base from V and 8 bases from J, with 6 bases between. The CDR3 protein is CASSLIGGYTF. CDR3 bases: TGTGCCAGCAGCTTGATCGGCGGCTACACCTTC.

The CDR3: CSARAVSSYNEQFF. The CDR3 bases are TGCAGTGCTAGAGCGGTAAGCTCCTACAATGAGCAGTTCTTC. The V gene is TRBV20-1, the J gene TRBJ2-1; D is ambiguous. The CDR3 runs to 14 residues. V was trimmed by 1 base and J by 0 bases, leaving 7 bases between them. Germline CDR1 DFQATT, CDR2 SNEGSKA (reference sequence).

This clonotype was seen more than once but under ten times. J is TRBJ2-7 and V is TRBV10-2, with D hard to call. Germline V gene lookup returns CDR1 WSHSY and CDR2 SAAADI. This CDR3 is built from 15 residues. Between the trimmed V and J ends, which lost 2 bases and 2 bases, there was a span of 13 bases. CDR3 nucleotide sequence: TGCGCCAGCAGTGAGCGTGGTAGCTCGGCCTACGAGCAGTACTTC. This sequence encodes CASSERGSSAYEQYF.

The V call is TRBV20-1, the J call TRBJ2-7; D is unresolved. Trimming left V 7 bases short and J 3 bases short, with 22 bases between. Germline assignment: CDR1 DFQATT and CDR2 SNEGSKA (reference sequence). CDR3 length: 15 residues. The CDR3 sequence is CSVLSPPQLLYEQYF. The CDR3 bases are TGCAGTGTCCTATCTCCCCCGCAGCTTCTCTACGAGCAGTACTTC.

The rearrangement joins TRBV4-1 to TRBJ2-4; 9 nucleotides match TRBD2. The CDR3 contains 18 residues. Germline-derived CDR1 and CDR2 are MGHRA and YSYEKL. Losses at the gene ends were 1 base for V and 0 bases for J; bases not matched to a gene: 7. CDR3 protein: CASSQGLTSGLAKNIQYF. CDR3 bases: TGCGCCAGCAGCCAAGGCCTTACTAGCGGGCTAGCCAAAAACATTCAGTACTTC.

This clonotype was counted between two and nine times. The V gene is TRBV11-2, the J gene TRBJ2-7, with D perhaps matching TRBD1 or TRBD2 (5 bases each). The CDR3 contains 17 residues. V was cut by 6 bases and J by 2 bases, with 23 bases left in between. In germline, CDR1 is SGHAT, CDR2 FQNNGV. The CDR3 nucleotides read TGTGCCAGCAGGGGAATGCTAGGGACCAAGAGCCCCTACGAGCAGTACTTC. It yields the protein CASRGMLGTKSPYEQYF.